These T cell receptor beta chains were read from a single sample in a study of T cells in Graves' hyperthyroidism and ophthalmopathy. MiXCR was run by TCRdb on the multiplex PCR reads, yielding one entry per CDR3 protein. The sample consists of roughly 280,000 distinct CDR3 sequences, approximately 21% of them appearing once. The material sequenced was blood. The receptor source for this set is a man in his thirties or forties with Graves' ophthalmopathy. CDR3s include the opening cysteine and the closing phenylalanine or tryptophan. Each record gives: clone size, D gene, J gene, V gene, CDR3 protein, CDR3 DNA. A D gene is named only where the DNA matches it firmly. Not every row has a clone size; where given, it reads once, few, many or a size class.

once,.,TRBJ2-6,TRBV5-8,CASRTAGGANVLTF,TGTGCCAGCAGGACTGCGGGTGGGGCCAACGTCCTGACTTTC
few,TRBD1,TRBJ1-5,TRBV12-5,CASAIGQGNQPQHF,TGTGCTAGTGCCATCGGACAGGGGAATCAGCCCCAGCATTTT
.,TRBD2,TRBJ2-1,TRBV30,CACSDPASGMYNEQFF,TGTGCCTGTTCCGACCCCGCTAGCGGGATGTACAATGAGCAGTTCTTC
few,TRBD2,TRBJ2-5,TRBV7-3,CASSLSGAGVRETQYF,TGTGCCAGCAGTTTAAGTGGGGCGGGAGTGCGGGAGACCCAGTACTTC
few,.,TRBJ2-1,TRBV9,CASSVVQAGNEQFF,TGTGCCAGCAGCGTAGTCCAAGCGGGCAATGAGCAGTTCTTC
many,TRBD2,TRBJ2-1,TRBV20-1,CSARDRGGRGFLDEQFF,TGCAGTGCTAGAGATAGGGGCGGGAGAGGATTTTTAGATGAGCAGTTCTTC
few,.,TRBJ2-7,TRBV11-3,CASSLDGRRDGPYEQYF,TGTGCCAGCAGCTTAGACGGGCGCCGGGACGGTCCCTACGAGCAGTACTTC
.,.,TRBJ2-1,TRBV5-4,CASSLAAGREQFF,TGTGCCAGCAGCTTAGCTGCCGGTCGTGAGCAGTTCTTC
.,TRBD1,TRBJ2-7,TRBV2,CASSGRDRGNEQYF,TGTGCCAGCAGTGGCCGGGACAGGGGAAACGAGCAGTACTTC
.,TRBD1,TRBJ2-2,TRBV5-1,CASPRQGRSNTGELFF,TGCGCCAGTCCCCGACAGGGGCGCTCGAACACCGGGGAGCTGTTTTTT
many,TRBD1,TRBJ1-5,TRBV11-3,CASSTTGEGQPQHF,TGTGCCAGCAGCACCACAGGGGAAGGACAGCCCCAGCATTTT
few,TRBD2,TRBJ2-1,TRBV30,CAWSRLAGRYNEQFF,TGTGCCTGGAGCCGACTAGCGGGACGGTACAATGAGCAGTTCTTC
.,.,TRBJ2-4,TRBV5-1,CASSFFGGGKNIQYF,TGCGCCAGCAGCTTTTTTGGTGGGGGCAAAAACATTCAGTACTTC
many,TRBD2,TRBJ2-1,TRBV20-1,CSARTAGGLAYNEQFF,TGCAGTGCTAGAACAGCGGGAGGGCTAGCCTACAATGAGCAGTTCTTC
.,.,TRBJ2-7,TRBV30,CAWSEGYRDEQYF,TGTGCCTGGAGTGAAGGTTACAGGGACGAGCAGTACTTC
.,TRBD2,TRBJ2-7,TRBV12-3/TRBV12-4,CASGQGLAGDYEQYF,TGTGCCAGCGGCCAAGGACTAGCGGGGGACTACGAGCAGTACTTC
many,TRBD2,TRBJ2-7,TRBV3-1,CASSRRTSGSHYEQYF,TGTGCCAGCAGCCGTCGGACTAGCGGGAGTCATTACGAGCAGTACTTC
many,TRBD2,TRBJ2-7,TRBV12-3/TRBV12-4,CASSASGRAHEQYF,TGTGCCAGCAGTGCGAGCGGGAGGGCCCACGAGCAGTACTTC
few,.,TRBJ2-7,TRBV5-1,CASSLNFRGLYEQYF,TGCGCCAGCAGCTTGAACTTCCGGGGGCTCTACGAGCAGTACTTC
.,.,TRBJ1-1,TRBV9,CASSVEGRWRDEAFF,TGTGCCAGCAGCGTAGAGGGCAGATGGCGGGATGAAGCTTTCTTT
.,.,TRBJ1-4,TRBV9,CASSVGPTNEKLFF,TGTGCCAGCAGCGTAGGACCAACTAATGAAAAACTGTTTTTT
few,.,TRBJ1-5,TRBV5-6,CASSLGGHRDQPQHF,TGTGCCAGCAGCTTGGGTGGACACCGGGATCAGCCCCAGCATTTT
.,.,TRBJ2-6,TRBV6-1,CASRTGASGANVLTF,TGTGCCAGCAGAACCGGAGCCTCTGGGGCCAACGTCCTGACTTTC